Reported below is one T cell receptor beta chain. This clone was observed a handful of times. The specificity of this receptor is unknown. Because the receptor is murine, the gene names and germline sequences shown are mouse ones. Taken with the paper, the label for time point translates to: mouse harvest day 7 after allogeneic transplant. Each mouse graft, delivered by tail vein injection, combined 10^6 splenic CD5+ T cells with 10^7 T-cell-depleted bone marrow cells. To model GVHD in mice, a major MHC-mismatch B6 (H2b) into BALB/c (H2d) model was used, and tissues were profiled at day 7 or 14. Mouse tissues and retro-orbital blood were harvested on day 7 or 14 post-transplant using separate sterile tools per animal; livers were flushed beforehand. Before genomic DNA isolation with the DNeasy Blood & Tissue Kit, mouse tissues were minced using razor blades in buffered saline. The protocol used for the library was the immunoSEQ multiplex PCR assay. Adaptive Biotechnologies performed TCRbeta CDR3 sequencing at survey depth and reported CDR3 sequences, V/J genes, productive frequency, and template counts. TCR beta CDR3 regions were amplified from genomic DNA rather than RNA. As for the authors' bioinformatics: Pairwise repertoire overlap between tissues was quantified with Jensen-Shannon divergence, where 1 means complete divergence and 0 identical. Tissues were clustered by single-linkage agglomerative hierarchical clustering of pairwise JSD values, and the clustering results were displayed as dendrograms. GLIPH2 was applied to all patient samples using simulation_depth 1000, kmer_min_depth 3, and cdr3_length_cutoff 8, and only groups with more than two unique CDR3s were retained. In a standardized tissue-overlap score, Jaccard GLIPH-group overlap across patients was extrapolated to a standard repertoire size of 1000 clones. To look at how diversity was associated with clinical or experimental variables, linear mixed-effect models were used, with tissue treated as a fixed effect and individual treated as a random effect. TCRdb carries this immuneACCESS record with in-frame sequences only. Its versions omit some clonotypes, under half of them owing to an unresolved V gene in the studies checked, with the rest unexplained. That table is the source of V, J and clone size, and D and trimming were worked out from the DNA. This sample comprises about 10,000 clones, approximately 47% of them detected only once. About 1.5% of the sample lies in the top ten.

This entry belongs to a study of tissue T cells after allogeneic stem cell transplantation (dated 2022 in TCRdb). For context, the study as a whole: The study profiled TCR beta repertoires in many tissues obtained from research autopsies of patients with and without GVHD, and also in mouse models of GVHD. The human arm was conducted as a prospective observational study, and neither blinding nor randomization was performed. General study outcomes and caveats: Within patients, how anatomically similar tissues were was a major factor shaping TCR repertoire composition, regardless of disease or transplant status. The patient cohort was small and varied clinically, and sampling depth was recognized as a limitation. Only a few T cell clones appeared in more than one patient, yet motif-based clustering showed tissue-specific repertoire signatures that were shared between patients. In both patients and mice, T cells from blood and spleen picked up only a limited part of the TCR repertoire that was detected in tissues. The study did not determine which tissue TCRs were alloreactive or antigen-specific, and some clones might have been persisting host cells.

The TCR was taken from a female BALB/c mouse given C57BL/6 T cells with graft-versus-host disease after an allogeneic hematopoietic cell transplant. Sequenced material: skin.

The covered CDR3 bases are TGTGCCAGCAGCTTAGAGGACAGGGGGTATGAACAGTAC. Translated, it gives CASSLEDRGYEQY. The CDR3, in full, reads CASSLEDRGYEQYF. The chain employs TRBV3 and TRBJ2-7; 10 bases in the middle match TRBD1. The read stops 1 residue short of the end of the CDR3; the missing end is completed from the germline J gene. Germline trimming: 1 base from V, 4 bases from J; junction bases outside gene matches: 1. The germline V gene (reference sequence) supplies CDR1 SNHLY and CDR2 FYNGKV. The CDR3 holds 14 amino acids from the cysteine to the phenylalanine. Part of the CDR3 DNA is given, 39 bases translated from base 1.